One and the same sample provided the 9 T cell receptor beta chains below, sequenced in a study of shared T cell receptors in the human thymus. The protocol was immunoSEQ multiplex PCR, while the TCRdb copy is restricted to in-frame clones and leaves out a portion. The sample has 500,000 to 850,000 clones, 87% seen once. This sample also appeared in a second study, on human thymus T cells.

Sequenced input: thymocytes. The receptors derive from a boy in the first two years of life with a congenital heart defect.

This clone has only a few counts. The chain links TRBV28 to TRBJ1-1; 8 positions agree with TRBD1. CDR3 length: 16 residues. Unmatched junction bases numbered 21, after V lost 7 bases and J lost 11 bases. Germline V lookup: CDR1 MDHEN, CDR2 SYDVKM. As DNA, the CDR3 is TGTGCCAGCATCCCCAGCCGACAGGGGCCGAACTCGGGGGCTTTCTTT. Residues: CASIPSRQGPNSGAFF.

The rearrangement uses TRBV20-1 and TRBJ2-7, with 7 bases identical to TRBD2. The germline V gene encodes CDR1 DFQATT and CDR2 SNEGSKA (reference sequence). The CDR3 consists of 11 residues. Trimming cost V 5 bases and J 6 bases; bases outside gene matches: 4. The CDR3 spells CSAQTSREQYF. The CDR3 nucleotides read TGCAGTGCTCAGACTAGCCGCGAGCAGTACTTC.

The V gene is TRBV28, the J gene TRBJ2-7; 11 bases are shared with TRBD2. Looked up from germline, CDR1 is MDHEN and CDR2 is SYDVKM. The CDR3 totals 14 residues. V was clipped by 7 bases and J by 3 bases; unmatched bases: 5. CDR3 sequence reads: CASNMLAGGYEQYF. CDR3 bases: TGTGCCAGCAATATGCTAGCGGGGGGCTACGAGCAGTACTTC.

V gene TRBV20-1 combines with J gene TRBJ2-5, with 7 bases identical to TRBD2. The CDR3 extends over 11 amino acids. CDR1 is DFQATT, CDR2 SNEGSKA, per germline (reference sequence). V dropped 6 bases and J dropped 5; count of bases not matched to a gene: 3. The CDR3 region is CSARELETQYF. CDR3 coding DNA: TGCAGTGCGCGGGAGCTGGAGACCCAGTACTTC.

The genes are TRBV7-8 and TRBJ2-1, with D possibly matching TRBD1 (6 bases). The V end was cut by 2 bases, the J end by 0 bases, with 11 bases between. The CDR3 sequence is 16 residues long. CDR1 is SGHVS and CDR2 is FQNEAQ in the germline V gene. CDR3 amino acids: CASSLRTALSYNEQFF. CDR3 nucleotide sequence: TGTGCCAGCAGCTTACGGACAGCCCTCTCCTACAATGAGCAGTTCTTC.

The rearrangement uses TRBV7-9 and TRBJ2-3; the D is unclear. V lost 3 bases and J lost 0, with 19 bases in between. The CDR3 has 18 amino acids. Germline CDR1 reads SEHNR; CDR2 reads FQNEAQ (reference sequence). The DNA for the CDR3 is TGTGCCAGCAGCTTGCGCTATCTGAGAATCTCTAGCACAGATACGCAGTATTTT. This encodes CASSLRYLRISSTDTQYF.

DNA for the CDR3: TGTGCCAGCAGTGAATTTGCCGTGGGGGCAGGACAAGAGACCCAGTACTTC. This codes for CASSEFAVGAGQETQYF. The genes are TRBV25-1 and TRBJ2-5; the D gene is possibly TRBD1 (6 bases). V was trimmed by 1 base and J by 2 bases, leaving 17 bases between them. Germline CDR1 and CDR2: MGHDK and SYGVNS. The CDR3 runs 17 residues.

Comment on this clone: This sample also contains other DNA sequences that code for the same CDR3. The chain employs TRBV28 and TRBJ2-7; no definite D call. The germline V and J ends were trimmed by 4 bases and 4 bases, with 8 bases remaining between them. From germline, CDR1 is MDHEN and CDR2 SYDVKM. The CDR3 length is 12 residues. CDR3 sequence reads: CASSSGSYEQYF. CDR3 sequence (DNA): TGTGCCAGCAGTTCAGGATCTTACGAGCAGTACTTC.

This chain connects TRBV9 to TRBJ2-7, with 14 bases matching TRBD2. The CDR3 runs to 16 residues. CDR1 and CDR2 from the germline V gene are SGDLS and YYNGEE. V lost 3 bases and J lost 4; bases outside the gene matches: 6. Written as DNA, the CDR3 is TGTGCCAGCAGCGAGACTAGCGGGGGGGGAGTGTACGAGCAGTACTTC. It yields the protein CASSETSGGGVYEQYF.